One and the same sample provided the 14 T cell receptor beta chains below, sequenced in a study of shared clonotypes between healthy human individuals. Only in-frame clones appear in the TCRdb table, and some are missing; sequencing was by immunoSEQ multiplex PCR. This sample has roughly 2,000,000 clones; 93% occur once, and the top ten carry about 1.7%. Naive CD8 cells lacked CD45RO and underwent positive selection for CCR7, leaving out terminally differentiated effector memory CD45RA+ cells. The sample comprised naive CD8+ T cells from PBMCs. All receptors come from a man younger than 35 in good health. Some clones in this sample may be carry-over from other donors' samples.

This CDR3 is CASSPRGTNTEAFF. In DNA, the CDR3 is TGTGCCAGCAGCCCCCGGGGAACGAACACTGAAGCTTTCTTT. V gene TRBV13 combines with J gene TRBJ1-1; D is unclear. Per the germline V gene, CDR1 is PRHDT and CDR2 is FYEKMQ (reference sequence). Trimming removed 5 bases at V and 1 base at J, with 11 bases between. This CDR3 contains 14 residues.

CDR3 sequence: CASSSTEPGRSFETQYF. CDR3 in DNA: TGTGCCAGCAGTTCTACCGAACCGGGCCGTTCGTTTGAGACCCAGTACTTC. This chain uses TRBV28 with TRBJ2-5; D is unresolved. The V and J ends lost 4 bases and 5 bases respectively, with 23 bases between them. CDR3 length: 17 residues. CDR1 and CDR2 from the germline V gene are MDHEN and SYDVKM.

The rearrangement uses TRBV2 and TRBJ2-2; D may correspond to TRBD1 or TRBD2 (6 bases each). V shed 7 bases and J shed 4 bases, with 13 bases lying between them. Per the germline V gene, CDR1 is SNHLY and CDR2 is FYNNEI. The CDR3 loop spans 14 amino acids. CDR3 residues: CASTGGPGTGELFF. Written as DNA, the CDR3 is TGTGCCAGCACTGGGGGGCCGGGCACCGGGGAGCTGTTTTTT.

The chain employs TRBV27 and TRBJ2-5; D is perhaps TRBD1 (5 bases). This CDR3 is built from 14 residues. Trimming stripped 5 bases from V and 1 base from J, with 11 bases between. Germline V gives CDR1 MNHEY, CDR2 SMNVEV (reference sequence). In DNA form, the CDR3 reads TGTGCCAGCAGTAAGTGGGGCACCCAAGAGACCCAGTACTTC. As protein: CASSKWGTQETQYF.

The CDR3 coding sequence is TGTGCCAGCAGCACAGGACAGCCCTACGAGCAGTACTTC. Translation gives CASSTGQPYEQYF. The chain is built from TRBV5-6 and TRBJ2-7, with TRBD1 as a possible D gene (6 bases). Trimming took 4 bases from V and 2 from J, leaving 10 bases between them. The CDR3 has 13 residues. Germline values: CDR1 SGHDT, CDR2 YYEEEE. Full variable domain (rest looked up from reference TRBV5-6 and TRBJ2-7): DAGVTQSPTHLIKTRGQQVTLRCSPKSGHDTVSWYQQALGQGPQFIFQYYEEEERQRGNFPDRFSGHQFPNYSSELNVNALLLGDSALYLCASSTGQPYEQYFGPGTRLTVT.

The chain recombines TRBV4-2 with TRBJ1-3; TRBD1 matches at 8 bases. V was pared by 1 base and J by 2 bases, with 1 base of the junction left unmatched. CDR1 and CDR2 (germline): LGHNA, YNFKEQ. This CDR3 is built from 15 residues. CDR3 in DNA: TGTGCCAGCAGCCAAGGACAGGGGACTGGAAACACCATATATTTT. As protein: CASSQGQGTGNTIYF.

On this clone: The same CDR3 arises from other DNA sequences in this sample as well. This chain links TRBV28 with TRBJ1-5; D unclear. Germline V gives CDR1 MDHEN, CDR2 SYDVKM. This CDR3 contains 14 residues. V lost 3 bases and J 0 bases, leaving 6 bases between the germline ends. The CDR3 region is CASSLWDSNQPQHF. As DNA, the CDR3 is TGTGCCAGCAGTTTGTGGGATAGCAATCAGCCCCAGCATTTT.

CDR3 bases: TGTGCCAGCAGCGCCCGCGAAGCGGTTGTCTACGAGCAGTACTTC. As protein: CASSAREAVVYEQYF. J is TRBJ2-7 and V is TRBV9; a weak D match, TRBD2 (5 bases). Germline V gives CDR1 SGDLS, CDR2 YYNGEE. There are 15 residues in the CDR3. V gave up 3 bases and J gave up 3 bases, with 16 bases separating them.

V usage is TRBV19 and J usage is TRBJ2-6; 9 nucleotides agree with TRBD1. The CDR3 covers 18 residues. CDR1 is LNHDA and CDR2 is SQIVND in the germline V gene (reference sequence). The trim removed 5 bases at V and 5 bases at J, leaving 13 bases unmatched. This chain's CDR3 is CASSAPRDRVEWANVLTF. CDR3 DNA sequence: TGTGCCAGTAGTGCCCCCCGGGACAGGGTTGAATGGGCCAACGTCCTGACTTTC.

The chain is built from TRBV29-1 and TRBJ2-5; D is ambiguous. The length of the CDR3 is 13 residues. The germline gives CDR1 SQVTM, CDR2 ANQGSEA. The V gene lost 3 bases and the J gene lost 5 bases, with 13 bases spanning the gap. The CDR3 loop reads CSVDKVLRETQYF. DNA of the CDR3: TGCAGCGTTGATAAGGTGTTAAGGGAGACCCAGTACTTC.

Regarding this clone: This sample includes further DNA sequences coding for the same CDR3. The genes are TRBV7-2 and TRBJ1-1; tentatively, D is TRBD1 (5 bases). The length of the CDR3 is 15 residues. Per germline, CDR1 SGHTA and CDR2 FQGNSA. V was pared by 3 bases and J by 0 bases, with 11 bases between. CDR3 coding DNA: TGTGCCAGCAGCTTGTCGGGGCTCATGAACACTGAAGCTTTCTTT. This translates into CASSLSGLMNTEAFF.

This clone was detected once. V gene TRBV7-9 combines with J gene TRBJ1-3; D is possibly TRBD1 (6 bases). CDR3 length: 17 amino acids. Trimming took off 4 bases at V and 8 bases at J, with 24 bases between the two ends. Per the germline V gene, CDR1 is SEHNR and CDR2 is FQNEAQ (reference sequence). The CDR3 loop reads CASSSQPGHSVYYTIYF. In nucleotides, the CDR3 is TGTGCCAGCAGCTCGCAGCCGGGACACTCGGTTTATTACACCATATATTTT.

The chain combines TRBV19 with TRBJ2-4; perhaps TRBD2 as D (5 bases). The CDR3 length is 16 residues. Germline V lookup: CDR1 LNHDA, CDR2 SQIVND (reference sequence). Trimming pared 1 base from V and 0 bases from J, leaving 10 bases between. CDR3 bases: TGTGCCAGTAGTATAGGAGCCGGACTAGCCAAAAACATTCAGTACTTC. Translation gives CASSIGAGLAKNIQYF.

This clone was detected only once. In DNA form, the CDR3 reads TGTGCCAGCAGTGTTTCCGGGGCGAGGCCAGATACGCAGTATTTT. Amino acids: CASSVSGARPDTQYF. The chain couples TRBV6-4 to TRBJ2-3, with D perhaps TRBD1 or TRBD2 (5 bases each). Germline-derived CDR1 and CDR2 are MRHNA and SNTAGT. V lost 4 bases to trimming and J lost 4 bases, with 15 bases between them. The length of the CDR3 is 15 residues.